This T cell receptor beta chain was sequenced during a study of blood T cell repertoires in COVID-19. Study-level background: The samples span acute and convalescent COVID-19 from the United States, Italy and Spain. In each case, the material was cDNA or gDNA derived from T cells, B-cell-depleted T cells, or PBMCs.

As processed by the authors: Quantification of nucleated cells was approximated via reference gene primer amplification. Produced via immunoSEQ multiplex PCR; TCRdb's table is partial and in-frame only. V and J calls plus clone size are reproduced from that table; the DNA served to infer D and trimming. The sample has around 700,000 clones, about 87% seen once. The length of the CDR3 is 15 residues. Trimming left V 4 bases short and J 4 bases short, with 14 bases between. Germline V CDR1 and CDR2: SNHLY, FYNNEI. This clonotype was sampled from a woman between 18 and 29 years old with acute or convalescent COVID-19. The chain uses TRBV2 and TRBJ1-5; maybe TRBD1 (6 bases). The sequencing sample was made of peripheral blood. This chain's CDR3 is CASSAGRGRNQPQHF. CDR3 sequence (DNA): TGTGCCAGCAGTGCTGGCAGGGGACGAAATCAGCCCCAGCATTTT. Full variable domain (missing parts from reference TRBV2 and TRBJ1-5): EPEVTQTPSHQVTQMGQEVILRCVPISNHLYFYWYRQILGQKVEFLVSFYNNEISEKSEIFDDQFSVERPDGSNFTLKIRSTKLEDSAMYFCASSAGRGRNQPQHFGDGTRLSIL.